This T cell receptor beta chain was captured by sequencing in a study of T-cell memory formation after mild COVID-19 (dated by TCRdb to the early 2020s). Some background on the complete study: TCR sequence clusters from the two donors were found to be largely donor specific. In a couple of donors, T-cell clones that expanded and contracted after mild COVID-19 were followed by sequencing TCRalpha and TCRbeta repertoires longitudinally. The cohort was made up of two young adult volunteers, one female and one male, who were previously healthy. The paper as a whole reports these results and caveats: Clones that contracted from day 15 to 85 showed balanced CD4/CD8 phenotypes, whereas a second wave of clones that expanded from day 15 to 37 leaned towards CD4+. Some responding clones were found in pre-infection memory, which suggests that pre-existing cross-reactive memory T cells took part in the SARS-CoV-2 response. Contracting CD4+ clones were found mainly in CM and EM memory subsets, while CD8+ clones were enriched in EMRA. The study covered only two mild cases, and larger cohorts including severe cases with pre-infection samples were considered necessary. The second-wave clones that peaked on day 37 were not confirmed to be SARS-CoV-2 specific.

CDR1 and CDR2, looked up from the germline V gene (reference sequence), are DFQATT and SNEGSKA. The CDR3 numbers 14 residues from cysteine through phenylalanine. Kept here is only the CDR3 DNA, which spans 42 bases and is read in frame from base 1. Here V drops 3 bases and J drops 5 bases, and the junction holds 9 bases not matched to any gene. Sequencing took place on an Illumina NovaSeq 6000. cDNA libraries for TCRalpha and TCRbeta were prepared by 5'RACE using constant-segment primers, with sample barcodes and unique molecular identifiers added. RNA was extracted from every sample with Trizol reagent. The libraries were amplified in two PCR steps, and the second step added a second sample barcode and Illumina TruSeq adapters. The libraries were sequenced on an Illumina NovaSeq using 2 x 150 bp paired-end reads. For the original study's pipeline: Reads were demultiplexed and collapsed into UMI-guided consensus sequences with migec v1.2.7. Using mixcr v2.1.11, UMI consensuses were aligned to TRA and TRB V and J templates and then assembled into clonotypes. Expanded or contracted clonotypes were those called significant by both edgeR and NoisET, with noise models trained on biological replicates. For edgeR calls, the thresholds were a false discovery rate-adjusted p below 0.01 and a log2 fold-change of 1. As an exploratory analysis of dynamics, max-normalized trajectories of the 1000 most abundant clonotypes were examined with PCA combined with hierarchical clustering. Each responding clone was given a CD4 or CD8 phenotype based on the CD4+ and CD8+ repertoires, which had been sequenced separately. The public reads were run again by TCRdb, first through fastp at Q25 and then through MiXCR, and only productive beta chains were kept. Every CDR3 protein is listed once, alongside the most common genes and DNA of its rows. The V and J calls reflect TCRdb's pipeline rather than the authors' work. This sample holds under 550,000 distinct CDR3 sequences; 15% to 20% were observed only once. The ten largest clones represent around an eighth of the sample.

Points on this clonotype: The clone's antigen remains unknown. No base qualities exist here, and no much larger clone lies one base off it.

Ficoll-Paque density gradient centrifugation was used to isolate PBMCs. Sequencing was carried out using PBMCs or a T cell subset sorted from them (not recorded which). The source is an adult woman who had mild COVID-19 (a few samples of this study predate the infection). The sample titles of this study are shuffled in the database, so cell type and time point are left out; the donor was told from shared clones. The V and J segments used are TRBV20-1 and TRBJ1-2; 7 bases in the middle match TRBD1. The DNA sequence is given as TGCAGTGCTAGTCGTGGGACAGCGGGTTATGGCTACACCTTC. It translates to CSASRGTAGYGYTF.